Listed below are T cell receptor beta chains from one sample, sequenced in a study of cytomegalovirus exposure and HLA in healthy donors. The assay was immunoSEQ multiplex PCR, and TCRdb's table has in-frame clones only and misses some. This table has approximately 120,000 clones, 85% to 95% appearing once. The sample was PBMCs. The receptors were sampled from a woman between 18 and 29 years old in good health and CMV-seronegative. Both conserved end residues are part of each CDR3. Fields, in order: clone size, V gene, J gene, D gene, CDR3 length, CDR3 DNA, CDR3 protein. The D gene is left open where the match is weak. Not every row has a clone size; where given, it reads once, few, many or a size class.

abundance: .; v_gene: TRBV2; j_gene: TRBJ1-1; d_gene: .; len: 15; CDR3nt: TGTGCCAGCAGTGAAATTAATGGGCTAAACACTGAAGCTTTCTTT; CDR3aa: CASSEINGLNTEAFF
abundance: .; v_gene: TRBV7-6; j_gene: TRBJ2-5; d_gene: .; len: 14; CDR3nt: TGTGCCAGCAGCCAACTGACCAGGGAGGCGGCCCAGTACTTC; CDR3aa: CASSQLTREAAQYF
abundance: .; v_gene: TRBV19; j_gene: TRBJ2-4; d_gene: .; len: 13; CDR3nt: TGTGCCAGCCAGACTATCCCTGGGAACATTCAGTACTTC; CDR3aa: CASQTIPGNIQYF
abundance: .; v_gene: TRBV6-1; j_gene: TRBJ1-2; d_gene: TRBD1; len: 13; CDR3nt: TGTGCCAGCTTGGACAGGGCAAACTATGGCTACACCTTC; CDR3aa: CASLDRANYGYTF
abundance: .; v_gene: TRBV5-4; j_gene: TRBJ2-5; d_gene: .; len: 15; CDR3nt: TGTGCCAGCAGTACTGGACGAACGGGGGAGGAGACCCAGTACTTC; CDR3aa: CASSTGRTGEETQYF
abundance: .; v_gene: TRBV4-2; j_gene: TRBJ2-1; d_gene: .; len: 16; CDR3nt: TGTGCCAGCAGCCAAGATCCTCGTAGCTCCTACAATGAGCAGTTCTTC; CDR3aa: CASSQDPRSSYNEQFF
abundance: .; v_gene: TRBV25-1; j_gene: TRBJ2-7; d_gene: .; len: 15; CDR3nt: TGTGCCAGCGCGGGTATCGTATCAAATTCCTACGAGCAGTACTTC; CDR3aa: CASAGIVSNSYEQYF
abundance: .; v_gene: TRBV28; j_gene: TRBJ2-7; d_gene: .; len: 14; CDR3nt: TGTGCCAGCAGGACCACGGACAAATCCTACGAGCAGTACTTC; CDR3aa: CASRTTDKSYEQYF
abundance: .; v_gene: TRBV6-1; j_gene: TRBJ1-3; d_gene: TRBD1; len: 15; CDR3nt: TGTGCCAGCAGCCGCCGGGACAGCTCTGGAAACACCATATATTTT; CDR3aa: CASSRRDSSGNTIYF
abundance: .; v_gene: TRBV9; j_gene: TRBJ2-3; d_gene: TRBD1; len: 16; CDR3nt: TGTGCCAGCAGCCTCAGGACAGGGGGCGCGGGAGATACGCAGTATTTT; CDR3aa: CASSLRTGGAGDTQYF
abundance: .; v_gene: TRBV7-9; j_gene: TRBJ1-2; d_gene: .; len: 14; CDR3nt: TGTGCCAGCAGCCCCCGTGCGGAGACCTATGGCTACACCTTC; CDR3aa: CASSPRAETYGYTF
abundance: .; v_gene: TRBV28; j_gene: TRBJ2-1; d_gene: .; len: 16; CDR3nt: TGTGCCAGCAGTCCCACAGGGATATACTCCTACAATGAGCAGTTCTTC; CDR3aa: CASSPTGIYSYNEQFF
abundance: .; v_gene: TRBV9; j_gene: TRBJ2-5; d_gene: .; len: 14; CDR3nt: TGTGCCAGCAGCGTAGACGCGGGATCGGAGACCCAGTACTTC; CDR3aa: CASSVDAGSETQYF
abundance: .; v_gene: TRBV27; j_gene: TRBJ1-2; d_gene: TRBD1; len: 14; CDR3nt: TGTGCCAGCAGTTCGGGACAGGCTAACTATGGCTACACCTTC; CDR3aa: CASSSGQANYGYTF
abundance: .; v_gene: TRBV30; j_gene: TRBJ1-1; d_gene: .; len: 11; CDR3nt: TGTGCCTGGAGGCGGAACACTGAAGCTTTCTTT; CDR3aa: CAWRRNTEAFF
abundance: .; v_gene: TRBV6-4; j_gene: TRBJ1-2; d_gene: TRBD1; len: 16; CDR3nt: TGTGCCAGCAGTGTGCAGGGGGGTAGCTCTAACTATGGCTACACCTTC; CDR3aa: CASSVQGGSSNYGYTF
abundance: .; v_gene: TRBV6-1; j_gene: TRBJ2-1; d_gene: .; len: 13; CDR3nt: TGTGCCAGCACTAGCTCCAGATCCGGTGAGCAGTTCTTC; CDR3aa: CASTSSRSGEQFF
abundance: .; v_gene: TRBV7-9; j_gene: TRBJ1-6; d_gene: .; len: 16; CDR3nt: TGTGCCAGCAGCTTAGTGCAGGGCACCTATAATTCACCCCTCCACTTT; CDR3aa: CASSLVQGTYNSPLHF
abundance: .; v_gene: TRBV5-1; j_gene: TRBJ2-6; d_gene: TRBD2; len: 17; CDR3nt: TGCGCCAGCAGCTTGTCGGGAGGGGCGGCTGGGGCCAACGTCCTGACTTTC; CDR3aa: CASSLSGGAAGANVLTF
abundance: .; v_gene: TRBV9; j_gene: TRBJ1-6; d_gene: .; len: 14; CDR3nt: TGTGCCAGCAGCGTAGGCAGGGCCGGAGATCCCCTCCACTTT; CDR3aa: CASSVGRAGDPLHF
abundance: .; v_gene: TRBV5-1; j_gene: TRBJ2-2; d_gene: TRBD2; len: 17; CDR3nt: TGCGCCAGCAGCTTAGGTAGCGGGGGGGCCGCCGCCGGGGAGCTGTTTTTT; CDR3aa: CASSLGSGGAAAGELFF
abundance: .; v_gene: TRBV10-2; j_gene: TRBJ2-1; d_gene: .; len: 12; CDR3nt: TGCGCCAGCACGGGTAGCGCCAATGAGCAGTTCTTC; CDR3aa: CASTGSANEQFF
abundance: .; v_gene: TRBV4-2; j_gene: TRBJ2-2; d_gene: .; len: 15; CDR3nt: TGTGCCAGCAGCCGTGGCCTGGTTAACACCGGGGAGCTGTTTTTT; CDR3aa: CASSRGLVNTGELFF
abundance: .; v_gene: TRBV5-1; j_gene: TRBJ2-7; d_gene: .; len: 11; CDR3nt: TGCGCCAGCAGCTTGGGGCACGAGCAGTACTTC; CDR3aa: CASSLGHEQYF
abundance: .; v_gene: TRBV19; j_gene: TRBJ1-2; d_gene: .; len: 12; CDR3nt: TGTGCCAGTAGCATGACAGACTATGGCTACACCTTC; CDR3aa: CASSMTDYGYTF
abundance: .; v_gene: TRBV2; j_gene: TRBJ2-5; d_gene: TRBD2; len: 13; CDR3nt: TGTGCCAGCAGGGCGACTAGCGGAGAGACCCAGTACTTC; CDR3aa: CASRATSGETQYF
abundance: .; v_gene: TRBV4-1; j_gene: TRBJ1-1; d_gene: .; len: 14; CDR3nt: TGCGCCAGCCGGGGGAGTGACATGAACACTGAAGCTTTCTTT; CDR3aa: CASRGSDMNTEAFF
abundance: once; v_gene: TRBV18; j_gene: TRBJ1-5; d_gene: .; len: 15; CDR3nt: TGTGCCAGCTCACCACCCGGGACACTTTATCAGCCCCAGCATTTT; CDR3aa: CASSPPGTLYQPQHF
abundance: .; v_gene: TRBV2; j_gene: TRBJ2-1; d_gene: .; len: 15; CDR3nt: TGTGCCAGCAGGATACATAATAGCGGCCACAGTGAGCAGTTCTTC; CDR3aa: CASRIHNSGHSEQFF
abundance: few; v_gene: TRBV4-1; j_gene: TRBJ2-1; d_gene: .; len: 14; CDR3nt: TGCGCCAGCAGCCAAGATCGACTAGTCCCTGAGCAGTTCTTC; CDR3aa: CASSQDRLVPEQFF
abundance: .; v_gene: TRBV7-3; j_gene: TRBJ1-2; d_gene: TRBD1; len: 14; CDR3nt: TGTGCCAGCAGCCCCGGGACAGGATACGGTGGCTACACCTTC; CDR3aa: CASSPGTGYGGYTF
abundance: .; v_gene: TRBV6-6; j_gene: TRBJ1-2; d_gene: .; len: 13; CDR3nt: TGTGCCAGCAGTTACCTGGAGGACTATGGCTACACCTTC; CDR3aa: CASSYLEDYGYTF